A selection of T cell receptor beta chains follows, all from one sample in a study of early T cells in non-severe SARS-CoV-2 infection. TCRdb redid the calling of the 5' RACE reads with MiXCR, one entry per CDR3 protein. Seen here are just under 65,000 distinct CDR3 sequences, approximately 11% observed once, and the top ten hold about 2.8%. The input for sequencing was whole blood, taken at baseline. The receptor set was obtained from an adult who was a healthcare worker with PCR-confirmed SARS-CoV-2 infection or an uninfected control (not recorded which). The CDR3 runs from the conserved cysteine through the conserved F or W. The D gene is left open where the match is weak. Only part of the rows carry a size: once, few, many, or a class if the clone is expanded.

CDR3 DNA	CDR3 protein	clone size	D gene	V gene	J gene
TGTGCCAGCTCACCACCTAACAGGGGAGCGGGTTACTATGGCTACACCTTC	CASSPPNRGAGYYGYTF	few	TRBD1	TRBV18	TRBJ1-2
TGTGCCTGCAAACCGGGACAGGGGGCGCTGGCTGGGGCCAACGTCCTGACTTTC	CACKPGQGALAGANVLTF	-	TRBD1	TRBV6-1	TRBJ2-6
TGTGCCAGCAGTCGTCCGGGACAGGCGGGAGATACGCAGTATTTT	CASSRPGQAGDTQYF	-	TRBD1	TRBV6-2/TRBV6-3	TRBJ2-3
TGCGCCAGCAGCCCGGCTAGGGACAATCGATTTAACTATGGCTACACCTTC	CASSPARDNRFNYGYTF	few	-	TRBV4-3	TRBJ1-2
TGTGCCAGAGATAGCGGGGCCCACGAGCAGTACTTC	CARDSGAHEQYF	few	TRBD2	TRBV6-2/TRBV6-3	TRBJ2-7
TGTGCCAGCAGCCAGACCGCGGAAAGTGCTGGAAACACCATATATTTT	CASSQTAESAGNTIYF	few	-	TRBV6-4	TRBJ1-3
TGTGCCAGCAGCCCCAGGACTAGCGGGACCCAAGAGACCCAGTACTTC	CASSPRTSGTQETQYF	-	TRBD2	TRBV7-8	TRBJ2-5
TGCAGTGCTAGCGGTCTCTCTGGGGCCAACGTCCTGACTTTC	CSASGLSGANVLTF	many	-	TRBV20-1	TRBJ2-6
TGTGCCAGCAGCTCCAACACCTATGGCTACACCTTC	CASSSNTYGYTF	few	-	TRBV7-9	TRBJ1-2
TGTGCCAGCAGTTACTCGCCAGGGGGCACTGAAGCTTTCTTT	CASSYSPGGTEAFF	-	TRBD1	TRBV6-6	TRBJ1-1
TGTGCCAGCAGCCCGACAGGCCTAGCTAACTATGGCTACACCTTC	CASSPTGLANYGYTF	few	-	TRBV7-3	TRBJ1-2
TGTGCCAGCTCACCACCGGGACAGGCCTACGAGCAGTACTTC	CASSPPGQAYEQYF	many	TRBD1	TRBV18	TRBJ2-7
TGCAGTGCTATTGGGATTGGGACACCGGCCTACAATGAGCAGTTCTTC	CSAIGIGTPAYNEQFF	few	-	TRBV20-1	TRBJ2-1
TGTGCCAGCAGCGTAGATTCTGGGGATACTGAAGCTTTCTTT	CASSVDSGDTEAFF	few	-	TRBV9	TRBJ1-1
TGTGCCAGCAGCCTATTCCTTCTCCGGGATCCCTACAATGAGCAGTTCTTC	CASSLFLLRDPYNEQFF	few	-	TRBV7-2	TRBJ2-1
TGCAGTGCTAGAGGTCGAGGTAGAGATACGCAGTATTTT	CSARGRGRDTQYF	many	-	TRBV20-1	TRBJ2-3
TGCAGCGTTCAGGGGGGGGAGACCCAGTACTTC	CSVQGGETQYF	few	-	TRBV29-1	TRBJ2-5
TGTGCCAGCAGCGGGGAGGGGTACGCCCACGAGCAGTACTTC	CASSGEGYAHEQYF	many	TRBD2	TRBV7-2	TRBJ2-7
TGTGCCAGCAGCTTACGGGGGGGCTACAATGAGCAGTTCTTC	CASSLRGGYNEQFF	few	TRBD2	TRBV7-2	TRBJ2-1
TGTGCCAGCAGTTTCCGTGAAAAACTGTTTTTT	CASSFREKLFF	-	-	TRBV12-3/TRBV12-4	TRBJ1-4
TGTGCCAGCAGCTTATCTAGATCGGACATTCAGTACTTC	CASSLSRSDIQYF	few	-	TRBV7-2	TRBJ2-4
TGTGCCAGCAGCCCGCCCCCGGGACGGCGGGTCGATACGCAGTATTTT	CASSPPPGRRVDTQYF	-	-	TRBV7-9	TRBJ2-3
TGCGCCAGCAGCCAAGAGGTCGGGACAGGGCGTGAAAAACTGTTTTTT	CASSQEVGTGREKLFF	many	TRBD1	TRBV4-3	TRBJ1-4
TGTGCCAGCAGCTTAACAGGAGACCATCGGTACTTC	CASSLTGDHRYF	-	-	TRBV7-2	TRBJ2-4
TGTGCCAGCAGCTTATCCACTGGGCGCCAAGAGACCCAGTACTTC	CASSLSTGRQETQYF	-	-	TRBV11-2	TRBJ2-5
TGTGCCAGCAGCCCTTGGGACTACTCCTACAATGAGCAGTTCTTC	CASSPWDYSYNEQFF	few	TRBD2	TRBV9	TRBJ2-1
TGTGCCTGGAGTGTTCAGGGGGTAAACTCTGGGGCCAACGTCCTGACTTTC	CAWSVQGVNSGANVLTF	few	TRBD1	TRBV30	TRBJ2-6
TGCGCCAGCAAACGAGGGGAACATCAGGGGAGCTACGAGCAGTACTTC	CASKRGEHQGSYEQYF	-	-	TRBV10-2	TRBJ2-7
TGTGCCAGCAGCCGCTCCTACGAGCAGTACTTC	CASSRSYEQYF	many	-	TRBV11-2	TRBJ2-7
TGTGCCTGGAGTGTCCGCGGGACACATTCTGGAAACACCATATATTTT	CAWSVRGTHSGNTIYF	-	-	TRBV30	TRBJ1-3
TGTGCCAGCAGTTACGACAGGTTTGATACGCAGTATTTT	CASSYDRFDTQYF	few	-	TRBV6-5	TRBJ2-3
TGCGCCAGCAGCTCGACAGGGGCGGGGACCGGGGAGCTGTTTTTT	CASSSTGAGTGELFF	-	TRBD1	TRBV5-1	TRBJ2-2
TGCGCCAGCAGTTGGGACAGGGGAGGGGAGACCCAGTACTTC	CASSWDRGGETQYF	-	TRBD1	TRBV10-2	TRBJ2-5
TGCGCCAGCAGCTTAGGGGACTATTCAAATGAGCAGTTCTTC	CASSLGDYSNEQFF	-	TRBD2	TRBV5-1	TRBJ2-1
TGTGCCATCAGTGCAGGGTGGGGTGCCAAGGAGCAGCCCCAGCATTTT	CAISAGWGAKEQPQHF	many	-	TRBV10-3	TRBJ1-5
TGTGCCAGCTCACCCCCTTCAAGGTACGAGCAGTACTTC	CASSPPSRYEQYF	-	-	TRBV18	TRBJ2-7
TGTGCCAGCAGCTTGTTGGGGTACGGCGGGGAGCTGTTTTTT	CASSLLGYGGELFF	few	-	TRBV5-6	TRBJ2-2
TGTGCCAGCAGCCCCCCAGGGGACAGGACCTTCTTC	CASSPPGDRTFF	few	TRBD1	TRBV5-4	TRBJ2-1
TGTGCCAGCAGCTTAGGGGGGATTTCCTCCTACGAGCAGTACTTC	CASSLGGISSYEQYF	-	-	TRBV7-9	TRBJ2-7
TGTGCCAGCAGCCCCCGCCGGGACAGACACAATGAGCAGTTCTTC	CASSPRRDRHNEQFF	-	TRBD1	TRBV7-9	TRBJ2-1
TGTGCCAGCAGTTCCCCTCGGGGGAGCTCTGGAAACACCATATATTTT	CASSSPRGSSGNTIYF	few	-	TRBV6-2/TRBV6-3	TRBJ1-3
TGCAGTGCTAGTGAGCTAGCGGGGACCCGTGGGTACTTC	CSASELAGTRGYF	-	TRBD2	TRBV20-1	TRBJ2-5
TGCAGTGCTAGAGGGACGGTCGGGGGGTCGTATCGCGCAGATACGCAGTATTTT	CSARGTVGGSYRADTQYF	many	TRBD2	TRBV20-1	TRBJ2-3
TGTGCCAGCAGTTTGGCTGCAACCTATGGCTACACCTTC	CASSLAATYGYTF	many	-	TRBV12-3/TRBV12-4	TRBJ1-2
TGCGCCAGCAGCCAAGTCCCTCCCCGCAGGGGTGCCCACGAGCAGTACTTC	CASSQVPPRRGAHEQYF	few	-	TRBV4-1	TRBJ2-7
TGCAGCACCTCACAGGGGGCGGACACTGAAGCTTTCTTT	CSTSQGADTEAFF	-	TRBD1	TRBV29-1	TRBJ1-1
TGCGCCAGCAGCCTACAGGGGCCAAGGACAGATACGCAGTATTTT	CASSLQGPRTDTQYF	many	TRBD1	TRBV5-1	TRBJ2-3
TGTGCCAGCTCACCATTTAGGGGGACGGAGCGGACTGAAGCTTTCTTT	CASSPFRGTERTEAFF	-	-	TRBV18	TRBJ1-1
TGCAGTGCTAGAGACCGGGACAGGGTGTCGCCCGAAGCTTTCTTT	CSARDRDRVSPEAFF	few	TRBD1	TRBV20-1	TRBJ1-1
TGTGCCAGCCAAGCCGGGACAGGAAATTACGAGCAGTACTTC	CASQAGTGNYEQYF	many	TRBD1	TRBV2	TRBJ2-7
TGTGCCAGCAGCGCCCGAGGAGGCTATGGCTACACCTTC	CASSARGGYGYTF	-	-	TRBV9	TRBJ1-2
TGTGCCAGCAGCTTCTTGTCTCAGGGGGAGGGCACTGAAGCTTTCTTT	CASSFLSQGEGTEAFF	-	TRBD1	TRBV7-9	TRBJ1-1
TGTGCCAGCAGCCCGGCGGCAGGGCTTGAGTTCGAGCAGTACTTC	CASSPAAGLEFEQYF	-	-	TRBV5-6	TRBJ2-7